The 17 T cell receptor beta chains below were found in one sample sequenced in a study of blood T cells in healthy people across ages (dated by TCRdb to between 2014 and 2016). The library was made by 5' RACE. TCRdb lists the instrument as Illumina HiSeq 2500. A second PCR of roughly 7 to 11 cycles was performed with a sample-barcoded 5' primer and a J-beta primer mix. Clones were called with MiXCR by TCRdb after fastp trimmed the public reads at Q25, and only in-frame beta chains were retained. Rows merge per CDR3 protein into single entries with the most common DNA and genes. This sample comprises 600,000 to 850,000 distinct CDR3 sequences, about 42% of them detected only once. Roughly 20% of the sample is held by the ten biggest clonotypes. The sequenced sample was blood. All receptors derive from a woman aged 55-69 years in good health.

Remarks on this clonotype: With a much larger clone just one base away, this may be a read error. This sequence joins TRBV29-1 and TRBJ2-3, with TRBD1 as a possible D gene (5 bases). This CDR3 spans 12 amino acids. The germline gives CDR1 SQVTM, CDR2 ANQGSEA. Trimming removed 4 bases from V and 6 bases from J, with 11 bases in between. CDR3 protein: CSVAGNGDTQYF. As DNA, the CDR3 is TGCAGCGTTGCAGGGAATGGCGATACGCAGTATTTT.

The rearrangement links TRBV7-3 to TRBJ2-1; 9 positions agree with TRBD2. This CDR3 has 15 amino acids. Losses at the gene ends were 5 bases for V and 3 bases for J; bases not matched to a gene: 5. Germline CDR1 is SGHTA and CDR2 is FQGTGA. The DNA for the CDR3 is TGTGCCAGCAGCCCAGGACTAGCGCTCTACAATGAGCAGTTCTTC. Translating gives CASSPGLALYNEQFF.

The chain couples TRBV28 to TRBJ2-4, with 7 bases aligning to TRBD1. The DNA end lines up better with TRBJ2-5; the J call may be wrong. This CDR3 is built from 15 residues. Germline CDR1 and CDR2: MDHEN and SYDVKM. Here the CDR3 reads CASRPGTALGETQYF. The CDR3 bases are TGTGCCAGCCGACCCGGGACAGCGTTGGGGGAGACCCAGTACTTC.

CDR3 amino acids: CASSQDFSGASTDTQYF. CDR3 nucleotides: TGTGCCAGCAGCCAAGATTTTAGCGGAGCAAGCACAGATACGCAGTATTTT. The V and J genes are TRBV14 and TRBJ2-3; D might be TRBD2 (6 bases). This CDR3 has 17 amino acids. The V and J ends lost 0 bases and 0 bases respectively, with 13 bases between them. The germline gives CDR1 SGHDN, CDR2 FVKESK.

The chain is built from TRBV20-1 and TRBJ1-5; weak D call: TRBD1 (6 bases). V was trimmed by 2 bases and J by 4 bases, leaving 12 bases between them. Looked up from germline, CDR1 is DFQATT and CDR2 is SNEGSKA (reference sequence). This CDR3 spans 14 amino acids. The CDR3 sequence: CSARRSTGNQPQHF. As DNA, the CDR3 is TGCAGTGCTAGAAGATCCACAGGGAATCAGCCCCAGCATTTT.

There are a few counts of this clonotype. V gene TRBV7-2 combines with J gene TRBJ2-4, with 8 bases lining up with TRBD1. Matching the DNA end better, TRBJ2-7 makes the J call doubtful. The CDR3 sequence is 15 residues long. The germline gives CDR1 SGHTA, CDR2 FQGNSA. The CDR3 loop is CASSLAGQGASEQYF. The CDR3, as DNA: TGTGCCAGCAGCTTGGCCGGACAGGGAGCTTCCGAGCAGTACTTC.

The rearrangement joins TRBV7-2 to TRBJ2-3; D is perhaps TRBD1 (5 bases). The tail of the sequence fits TRBJ1-5 better, so the J call may be wrong. The germline V gene has CDR1 SGHTA and CDR2 FQGNSA. The CDR3 is 13 amino acids. The CDR3 sequence: CASSPQGKEPQHF. In DNA, the CDR3 is TGTGCCAGCAGCCCGCAGGGAAAGGAGCCCCAGCATTTT.

This clonotype came up a few times. The chain is built from TRBV7-9 and TRBJ1-5; 9 bases agree with TRBD1. V lost 5 bases, J lost 4 bases, and 3 bases stayed unmatched. Germline-derived CDR1 and CDR2 are SEHNR and FQNEAQ (reference sequence). The CDR3 totals 14 residues. The CDR3 loop is CASSIGTGNQPQHF. CDR3 coding DNA: TGTGCCAGCAGCATAGGGACAGGGAATCAGCCCCAGCATTTT.

The gene calls are TRBV10-3 and TRBJ2-1; D is tentatively TRBD1 or TRBD2 (5 bases each). Germline CDR1 is ENHRY and CDR2 is SYGVKD. This CDR3 has 14 amino acids. Trimming cost V 2 bases and J 12 bases, with 17 bases left between them. The CDR3, as DNA: TGTGCCATCAGTGAGATCGAGGGACCCGATGGGCAGTTCTTC. It yields the protein CAISEIEGPDGQFF.

The CDR3 spells CASSQASGGAYNEQFF. CDR3 sequence (DNA): TGTGCCAGCAGCCAAGCTAGCGGGGGGGCCTACAATGAGCAGTTCTTC. The J gene is TRBJ2-1, the V gene TRBV3-1; 12 nucleotides line up with TRBD2. The germline V gene encodes CDR1 LGHDT and CDR2 YNNKEL (reference sequence). V was pared by 1 base and J by 2 bases, with 0 bases of the junction left unmatched. This CDR3 comprises 16 residues.

This clonotype was recorded at least ten times. The chain carries TRBV7-2 and TRBJ1-2; D remains unclear. CDR3 size: 12 residues. Germline V lookup: CDR1 SGHTA, CDR2 FQGNSA. V lost 0 bases and J 8 bases, leaving 7 bases between the germline ends. As DNA, the CDR3 is TGTGCCAGCAGCTTAGCTTTTGGGGGCTACACCTTC. Its protein product is CASSLAFGGYTF.

The chain recombines TRBV5-1 with TRBJ2-3; possibly TRBD1 for D (6 bases). Germline V gene lookup returns CDR1 SGHRS and CDR2 YFSETQ. V was cut by 0 bases and J by 2 bases, with 10 bases left in between. There are 15 residues in the CDR3. The CDR3 coding sequence is TGCGCCAGCAGCTTGGCCCGGGACAACACAGATACGCAGTATTTT. It yields the protein CASSLARDNTDTQYF.

The chain joins TRBV20-1 to TRBJ2-1, with TRBD2 identical over 7 bases. The junction had 4 bases not matched to a gene; V was cut back by 4 bases and J by 4 bases. This CDR3 has 13 residues. CDR1 is DFQATT and CDR2 is SNEGSKA in the germline V gene (reference sequence). The CDR3 sequence: CSAKKGGYNEQFF. CDR3 nucleotides: TGCAGTGCTAAAAAGGGAGGGTACAATGAGCAGTTCTTC.

This chain connects TRBV20-1 to TRBJ2-1; D remains ambiguous. The V gene's germline CDR1 is DFQATT and CDR2 SNEGSKA (reference sequence). The CDR3 spans 15 residues. Trimming took off 4 bases at V and 1 base at J, with 14 bases between the two ends. The CDR3 loop is CSAIGGSTSYNEQFF. The CDR3 DNA is TGCAGTGCTATTGGTGGGTCGACTTCCTACAATGAGCAGTTCTTC.

The genes are TRBV11-1 and TRBJ2-1, with 10 bases matching TRBD1. The germline CDR1 and CDR2 sequences are SGHAT and FQDESV (reference sequence). Trimming at V came to 4 bases and at J to 7 bases, leaving 10 bases not matched to a gene. There are 16 residues in the CDR3. The CDR3 sequence: CASSSPGQGNTNEQFF. The CDR3 DNA reads TGTGCCAGCAGCTCCCCGGGACAGGGGAATACAAATGAGCAGTTCTTC. Variable domain in full (rest from reference TRBV11-1 and TRBJ2-1): EAEVAQSPRYKITEKSQAVAFWCDPISGHATLYWYRQILGQGPELLVQFQDESVVDDSQLPKDRFSAERLKGVDSTLKIQPAELGDSAMYLCASSSPGQGNTNEQFFGPGTRLTVL.

Points on this clonotype: The junction and the germline gene differ at one end; a read error may be behind it. This chain uses TRBV9 with TRBJ2-7; TRBD2 agrees at 8 bases. Looked up from germline, CDR1 is SGDLS and CDR2 is YYNGEE. This CDR3 has 15 residues. CDR3 coding DNA: TGTGCCGGCAGCGTTAGGGGACTAGGGGACTACGAGCAGTACTTC. This codes for CAGSVRGLGDYEQYF.

For the CDR3, the DNA is TGTGCCAGCAGCGCCGGACAGGTTCCCCTGGGGACTGAAGCTTTCTTT. Residues: CASSAGQVPLGTEAFF. J is TRBJ1-1 and V is TRBV7-6; 7 bases map to TRBD1. V lost 5 bases to trimming and J lost 5 bases; unmatched junction nucleotides: 14. The CDR3 contains 16 residues. Germline CDR1 reads SGHVS; CDR2 reads FNYEAQ.